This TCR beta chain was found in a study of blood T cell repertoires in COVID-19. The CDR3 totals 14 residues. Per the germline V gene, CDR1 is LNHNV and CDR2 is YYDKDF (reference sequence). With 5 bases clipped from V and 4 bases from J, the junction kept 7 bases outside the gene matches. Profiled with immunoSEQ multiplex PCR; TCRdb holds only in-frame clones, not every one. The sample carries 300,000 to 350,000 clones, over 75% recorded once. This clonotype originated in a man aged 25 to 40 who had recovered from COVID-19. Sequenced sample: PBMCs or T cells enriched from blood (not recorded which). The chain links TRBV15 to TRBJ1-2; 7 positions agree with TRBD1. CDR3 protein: CATSRGGTVYGYTF. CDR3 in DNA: TGTGCCACCAGCCGAGGGGGGACAGTCTATGGCTACACCTTC.